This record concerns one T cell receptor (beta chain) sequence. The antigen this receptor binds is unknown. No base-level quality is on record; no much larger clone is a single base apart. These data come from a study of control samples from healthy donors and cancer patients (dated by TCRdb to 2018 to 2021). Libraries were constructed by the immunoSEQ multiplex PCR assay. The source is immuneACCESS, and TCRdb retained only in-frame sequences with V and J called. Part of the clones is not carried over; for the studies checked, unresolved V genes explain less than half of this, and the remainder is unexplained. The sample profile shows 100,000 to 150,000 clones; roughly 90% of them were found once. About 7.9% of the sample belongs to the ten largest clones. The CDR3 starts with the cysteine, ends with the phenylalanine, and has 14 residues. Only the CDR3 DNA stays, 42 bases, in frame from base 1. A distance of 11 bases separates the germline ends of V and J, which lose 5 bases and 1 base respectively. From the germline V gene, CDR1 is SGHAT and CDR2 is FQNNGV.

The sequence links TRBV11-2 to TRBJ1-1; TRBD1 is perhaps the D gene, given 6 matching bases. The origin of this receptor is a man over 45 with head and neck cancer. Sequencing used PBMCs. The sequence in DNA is TGTGCCAGCAGCCGCGGGACACCGAACACTGAAGCTTTCTTT. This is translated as CASSRGTPNTEAFF.